This entry lists 17 T cell receptor beta chains sequenced from one sample in a study of CD8+ T cells in alopecia areata. RNA, once extracted, was reverse transcribed into cDNA for use as the sequencing template. Produced via immunoSEQ multiplex PCR; TCRdb's table is partial and in-frame only. The sample yields about 37,000 clones, nearly 55% seen once. CD4+ cells obtained from 4 or 5 patients were subjected to sorting into CD25+CD127- cells. The specimen sequenced was CD4+ Tregs sorted from blood. The receptors originated from a human donor with alopecia areata.

In its sample, this clone was seen a few times. This chain's CDR3 is CASSEAPGANTEAFF. CDR3 DNA: TGTGCCAGCAGTGAAGCGCCCGGAGCGAACACTGAAGCTTTCTTT. This chain links TRBV25-1 with TRBJ1-1; D is uncertain. Per germline, CDR1 MGHDK and CDR2 SYGVNS. V was clipped by 2 bases and J by 1 base, with 11 bases between them. CDR3 size: 15 residues.

This clone has just a few counts. This chain joins TRBV29-1 and TRBJ1-5; D unresolved. The CDR3 loop spans 13 amino acids. Germline assignment: CDR1 SQVTM and CDR2 ANQGSEA. Trimming removed 7 bases at V and 4 bases at J, with 14 bases between. The CDR3 spells CSGSGGKNQPQHF. The CDR3 nucleotides are TGCAGCGGAAGCGGTGGCAAGAATCAGCCCCAGCATTTT.

The V call is TRBV4-2, the J call TRBJ1-1; D gene uncertain. CDR1 and CDR2 (germline): LGHNA, YNFKEQ. This CDR3 comprises 14 residues. Trimming removed 1 base from V and 0 bases from J, with 6 bases in between. The CDR3 sequence: CASSQGWLNTEAFF. Here the CDR3 DNA reads TGTGCCAGCAGCCAAGGGTGGTTGAACACTGAAGCTTTCTTT.

The V and J genes are TRBV7-2 and TRBJ2-5; D is uncertain. CDR3 length equals 15 residues. Deletions cut 5 bases from V and 2 bases from J, with 15 bases between. Germline V lookup: CDR1 SGHTA, CDR2 FQGNSA. CDR3 sequence: CASSVRQGSQETQYF. The CDR3 DNA sequence: TGTGCCAGCAGCGTCCGACAAGGCTCACAAGAGACCCAGTACTTC.

By sample fraction, this clone is medium-sized (0.01 to 0.1%). J is TRBJ2-1 and V is TRBV18, with 8 bases matching TRBD2. The CDR3 has 15 residues. Trimming took 3 bases from V and 3 from J; bases not matched to a gene: 4. Germline lookup yields CDR1 KGHSH and CDR2 LQKENI. DNA of the CDR3: TGTGCCAGCTCACCCGTCACTAGCGGCTACAATGAGCAGTTCTTC. This encodes CASSPVTSGYNEQFF.

V and J are TRBV2 and TRBJ2-1; perhaps D is TRBD1 or TRBD2 (5 bases each). Per germline, CDR1 SNHLY and CDR2 FYNNEI. The CDR3 consists of 13 residues. V lost 8 bases to trimming and J lost 5 bases, with 13 bases between them. For the CDR3, the DNA is TGTGCCAGCCGGGACGGTATTAACAATGAGCAGTTCTTC. Translation gives CASRDGINNEQFF.

The gene calls are TRBV9 and TRBJ1-4; D remains unclear. V lost 0 bases to trimming and J lost 8 bases, with 11 bases between them. The CDR3 sequence is 14 residues long. In germline, CDR1 is SGDLS, CDR2 YYNGEE. CDR3 sequence (DNA): TGTGCCAGCAGCGTAGGACCGAATGGGGAAAAACTGTTTTTT. This translates into CASSVGPNGEKLFF.

The chain combines TRBV2 with TRBJ1-1; 10 nucleotides match TRBD1. Germline V gives CDR1 SNHLY, CDR2 FYNNEI. J gave up 7 bases and V 6 bases, and 8 bases lay outside the gene matches. The CDR3 contains 14 residues. Here the CDR3 DNA reads TGTGCCAGCAGGGCCGGGACAGGGGTTGGTGAAGCTTTCTTT. Translating it yields CASRAGTGVGEAFF.

In its sample, this clone was seen a few times. This chain joins TRBV27 and TRBJ1-2; D is possibly TRBD1 (5 bases). V lost 4 bases to trimming and J lost 6 bases, with 21 bases between them. The CDR3 is 16 residues long. Per the germline V gene, CDR1 is MNHEY and CDR2 is SMNVEV (reference sequence). The CDR3: CASSYGDPGVVHGYTF. In DNA form, the CDR3 reads TGTGCCAGCAGTTACGGGGACCCGGGGGTCGTCCATGGCTACACCTTC.

This clone occurred a few times. The chain uses TRBV7-3 and TRBJ1-6, with 7 bases identical to TRBD1. Germline values: CDR1 SGHTA, CDR2 FQGTGA. The V gene end was trimmed by 4 bases and the J gene end by 2 bases; junction bases not matched to a gene: 2. The CDR3 sequence is 15 residues long. CDR3 residues: CASSSTGAYNSPLHF. Here the CDR3 DNA reads TGTGCCAGCAGCTCTACAGGGGCCTATAATTCACCCCTCCACTTT.

V is TRBV7-9 and J is TRBJ2-5; tentative D call: TRBD1 (5 bases). This CDR3 contains 18 residues. Looked up from germline, CDR1 is SEHNR and CDR2 is FQNEAQ (reference sequence). V was shortened by 0 bases and J by 1 base, with 18 bases between the two germline ends. In DNA form, the CDR3 reads TGTGCCAGCAGCTTAGCGTACGGAACAGGAGCGCTCCAAGAGACCCAGTACTTC. Its protein product is CASSLAYGTGALQETQYF.

The V gene is TRBV18, the J gene TRBJ1-1; 9 bases are shared with TRBD1. The CDR3 sequence is 15 residues long. Germline lookup yields CDR1 KGHSH and CDR2 LQKENI. The trim removed 6 bases at V and 0 bases at J, leaving 5 bases unmatched. The CDR3 coding sequence is TGTGCCAGCTCCCCCTGGACAGGGGTGAACACTGAAGCTTTCTTT. Protein sequence: CASSPWTGVNTEAFF.

The chain links TRBV7-9 to TRBJ2-3; TRBD2 agrees at 9 bases. CDR3 length equals 18 residues. From germline, CDR1 is SEHNR and CDR2 FQNEAQ (reference sequence). Trimming removed 0 bases from V and 4 bases from J; junction bases left unmatched: 11. The CDR3: CASSLAREGFHLPDTQYF. CDR3 bases: TGTGCCAGCAGCTTAGCGCGGGAGGGCTTTCATCTTCCAGATACGCAGTATTTT.

This clone has only one observation. The genes are TRBV27 and TRBJ1-5, with TRBD1 matching over 7 bases. This CDR3 region has 14 residues. Germline V gives CDR1 MNHEY, CDR2 SMNVEV (reference sequence). V trimming: 8 bases; J trimming: 8 bases; junction bases outside the gene matches: 12. The CDR3 DNA is TGTGCCAGCGGCAGGCCGACAGGGAAGGAGCCCCAGCATTTT. This sequence encodes CASGRPTGKEPQHF.

The chain combines TRBV5-1 with TRBJ1-2, with no clear D. CDR3 size: 14 residues. Trimming left V 4 bases short and J 5 bases short, with 15 bases between. Germline V gene lookup returns CDR1 SGHRS and CDR2 YFSETQ. As DNA, the CDR3 is TGCGCCAGCAGCCCGGACGGAAACGTGTATGGCTACACCTTC. Translated, it gives CASSPDGNVYGYTF.

This sequence joins TRBV2 and TRBJ1-5; D possibly corresponds to TRBD1 (6 bases). V lost 6 bases and J 0 bases, leaving 12 bases between the germline ends. Germline values: CDR1 SNHLY, CDR2 FYNNEI. The CDR3 is 15 amino acids. The CDR3 DNA reads as TGTGCCAGCAGCGCGACAGGCCATAGCAATCAGCCCCAGCATTTT. Amino acid sequence: CASSATGHSNQPQHF.

V gene TRBV7-2 combines with J gene TRBJ1-5; TRBD1 might be the D (6 bases). CDR3 size: 16 residues. Per germline, CDR1 SGHTA and CDR2 FQGNSA. Trimming pared 5 bases from V and 5 bases from J, leaving 19 bases between. The CDR3: CASSPPTGKDYQPQHF. CDR3 coding DNA: TGTGCCAGCAGCCCCCCAACAGGGAAAGATTATCAGCCCCAGCATTTT.